A selection of T cell receptor beta chains follows, all from one sample in a study of blood T cell repertoires in COVID-19. The data were produced by immunoSEQ multiplex PCR, yet TCRdb's version contains in-frame clones alone and is incomplete. The sample shows around 28,000 clones, 76% of them seen only once. Sequenced input: peripheral blood. The receptor source for this set is a man between 65 and 85 years old with acute or convalescent COVID-19. Each CDR3 is given with its conserved first and last residue. A D gene is named only where the DNA matches it firmly. Size values are once, few and many counts, or a class for expanded clones, and some rows have none.

clone_size: -; j_call: TRBJ1-2; v_call: TRBV3-1/TRBV3-2; d_call: TRBD1; cdr3_aa: CASSQAGQGSGYTF; cdr3_nt: TGTGCCAGCAGCCAAGCTGGACAGGGTAGCGGCTACACCTTC
clone_size: once; j_call: TRBJ2-1; v_call: TRBV6-5; d_call: TRBD2; cdr3_aa: CASSYLTSGGINEQFF; cdr3_nt: TGTGCCAGCAGTTACCTTACTAGCGGGGGGATTAATGAGCAGTTCTTC
clone_size: -; j_call: TRBJ1-1; v_call: TRBV28; d_call: TRBD1; cdr3_aa: CATRGGFAEAFF; cdr3_nt: TGTGCCACCCGAGGGGGCTTCGCTGAAGCTTTCTTT
clone_size: -; j_call: TRBJ2-1; v_call: TRBV19; d_call: TRBD2; cdr3_aa: CASGTIGTSGRALQFF; cdr3_nt: TGTGCCAGTGGAACCATTGGGACTAGCGGGAGGGCCTTGCAGTTCTTC
clone_size: -; j_call: TRBJ2-3; v_call: TRBV6-5; d_call: TRBD2; cdr3_aa: CASRPPIGDYLYF; cdr3_nt: TGTGCCAGCAGACCCCCTATAGGGGACTACCTATATTTT
clone_size: -; j_call: TRBJ2-7; v_call: TRBV5-1; d_call: -; cdr3_aa: CASRTGETYEQYF; cdr3_nt: TGCGCCAGCAGGACAGGAGAAACCTACGAGCAGTACTTC
clone_size: -; j_call: TRBJ2-7; v_call: TRBV15; d_call: -; cdr3_aa: CATSRGGSLREQYF; cdr3_nt: TGTGCCACCAGCAGAGGGGGCTCACTACGGGAGCAGTACTTC
clone_size: -; j_call: TRBJ2-2; v_call: TRBV5-1; d_call: -; cdr3_aa: CASSLAETSVTGELFF; cdr3_nt: TGCGCCAGCAGCTTGGCCGAAACAAGTGTCACCGGGGAGCTGTTTTTT
clone_size: -; j_call: TRBJ1-5; v_call: TRBV28; d_call: -; cdr3_aa: CASSPTGSNQPQHF; cdr3_nt: TGTGCCAGCAGCCCCACAGGGTCCAATCAGCCCCAGCATTTT
clone_size: -; j_call: TRBJ2-3; v_call: TRBV19; d_call: TRBD2; cdr3_aa: CASSNPPSGSWDTQYF; cdr3_nt: TGTGCCAGTAGTAACCCCCCTAGCGGGAGTTGGGATACGCAGTATTTT
clone_size: -; j_call: TRBJ1-4; v_call: TRBV7-2; d_call: TRBD1; cdr3_aa: CASSLGPDRGSREKLFF; cdr3_nt: TGTGCCAGCAGCTTAGGCCCAGACAGGGGGTCGCGGGAAAAATTGTTTTTT
clone_size: -; j_call: TRBJ1-1; v_call: TRBV6-5; d_call: -; cdr3_aa: CASDRLNTEAFF; cdr3_nt: TGTGCCAGCGACAGGTTGAACACTGAAGCTTTCTTT
clone_size: once; j_call: TRBJ2-3; v_call: TRBV5-5; d_call: -; cdr3_aa: CASSSPGGPDTQYF; cdr3_nt: TGTGCCAGCAGCTCCCCAGGGGGGCCAGATACGCAGTATTTT
clone_size: -; j_call: TRBJ2-1; v_call: TRBV24-1; d_call: TRBD1; cdr3_aa: CATSMQQGVSEQFF; cdr3_nt: TGTGCCACCAGTATGCAACAGGGGGTGAGTGAGCAGTTCTTC
clone_size: few; j_call: TRBJ2-1; v_call: TRBV29-1; d_call: -; cdr3_aa: CSVMTASSYNEQFF; cdr3_nt: TGCAGCGTAATGACAGCGAGCTCCTACAATGAGCAGTTCTTC
clone_size: few; j_call: TRBJ1-5; v_call: TRBV19; d_call: -; cdr3_aa: CASSIDRGVGQPQHF; cdr3_nt: TGTGCCAGTAGTATAGATCGAGGAGTAGGCCAGCCCCAGCATTTT
clone_size: -; j_call: TRBJ1-1; v_call: TRBV6-2/TRBV6-3; d_call: -; cdr3_aa: CASSYLLRWGKDMNTEAFF; cdr3_nt: TGTGCCAGCAGTTACTTATTACGGTGGGGAAAGGACATGAACACTGAAGCTTTCTTT
clone_size: -; j_call: TRBJ1-1; v_call: TRBV18; d_call: TRBD1; cdr3_aa: CASSPGTGERDAFF; cdr3_nt: TGTGCCAGCTCACCAGGGACAGGGGAGCGGGACGCTTTCTTT
clone_size: -; j_call: TRBJ2-5; v_call: TRBV12-3/TRBV12-4; d_call: -; cdr3_aa: CASSLGLRETQYF; cdr3_nt: TGTGCCAGCAGTCTAGGACTTCGGGAGACCCAGTACTTC
clone_size: -; j_call: TRBJ2-7; v_call: TRBV24-1; d_call: -; cdr3_aa: CATSVGQGSKYF; cdr3_nt: -
clone_size: once; j_call: TRBJ2-7; v_call: TRBV5-1; d_call: -; cdr3_aa: CASSAAWAPNPYEQYF; cdr3_nt: TGCGCCAGCAGCGCAGCATGGGCCCCGAACCCCTACGAGCAGTACTTC
clone_size: -; j_call: TRBJ2-2; v_call: TRBV7-2; d_call: -; cdr3_aa: CASSLVPVDTGELFF; cdr3_nt: TGTGCCAGCAGCTTAGTCCCGGTTGACACCGGGGAGCTGTTTTTT
clone_size: -; j_call: TRBJ2-3; v_call: TRBV24-1; d_call: TRBD1; cdr3_aa: CATSTGVADTQYF; cdr3_nt: TGTGCCACCAGTACAGGGGTGGCTGATACGCAGTATTTT
clone_size: once; j_call: TRBJ2-3; v_call: TRBV20-1; d_call: TRBD2; cdr3_aa: CSASVSGILRTDTQYF; cdr3_nt: TGCAGTGCCAGTGTGAGCGGGATCCTCCGCACAGATACGCAGTATTTT
clone_size: -; j_call: TRBJ1-5; v_call: TRBV4-2; d_call: -; cdr3_aa: CASSPDVRGLGQPQHF; cdr3_nt: TGTGCCAGCAGCCCGGACGTTAGGGGCCTGGGACAGCCCCAGCATTTT
clone_size: -; j_call: TRBJ2-7; v_call: TRBV19; d_call: TRBD1; cdr3_aa: CASSLRQGPYEQYF; cdr3_nt: TGTGCCAGTAGTCTCCGACAGGGGCCATACGAGCAGTACTTC
clone_size: -; j_call: TRBJ1-2; v_call: TRBV20-1; d_call: TRBD1; cdr3_aa: CSASLSRGAGGGYGYTF; cdr3_nt: TGCAGTGCTAGTCTTTCTCGTGGCGCAGGGGGCGGCTATGGCTACACCTTC
clone_size: -; j_call: TRBJ2-7; v_call: TRBV6-6; d_call: -; cdr3_aa: CASIGFGGHEQYF; cdr3_nt: TGTGCCAGCATTGGCTTTGGGGGCCACGAGCAGTACTTC
clone_size: few; j_call: TRBJ1-4; v_call: TRBV5-1; d_call: TRBD1; cdr3_aa: CASSLAPDRAEKLFF; cdr3_nt: TGCGCCAGCAGCTTGGCCCCGGACAGGGCAGAAAAACTGTTTTTT
clone_size: few; j_call: TRBJ2-7; v_call: TRBV6-6; d_call: -; cdr3_aa: CASSYGGSEQYF; cdr3_nt: TGTGCCAGCAGTTATGGGGGGTCCGAGCAGTACTTC
clone_size: -; j_call: TRBJ2-2; v_call: TRBV7-8; d_call: TRBD1; cdr3_aa: CASSSRGTGYGELFF; cdr3_nt: TGTGCCAGCAGCTCAAGAGGGACAGGATACGGGGAGCTGTTTTTT
clone_size: once; j_call: TRBJ1-2; v_call: TRBV6-5; d_call: TRBD1; cdr3_aa: CAGTGSGYTF; cdr3_nt: TGTGCCGGGACAGGGTCTGGCTACACCTTC
clone_size: -; j_call: TRBJ2-1; v_call: TRBV6-4; d_call: -; cdr3_aa: CASSDGSDEQFF; cdr3_nt: TGTGCCAGCAGTGATGGCAGCGATGAGCAGTTCTTC
clone_size: -; j_call: TRBJ2-5; v_call: TRBV6-2/TRBV6-3; d_call: -; cdr3_aa: CASSYSLASAQYF; cdr3_nt: TGTGCCAGCAGTTACTCTTTAGCGTCGGCCCAGTACTTC
clone_size: -; j_call: TRBJ1-5; v_call: TRBV24-1; d_call: TRBD1; cdr3_aa: CATSPTGKHQPQHF; cdr3_nt: TGTGCCACCAGTCCGACAGGGAAGCATCAGCCCCAGCATTTT
clone_size: -; j_call: TRBJ2-7; v_call: TRBV7-8; d_call: TRBD1; cdr3_aa: CASSLNPTGNSDEQYF; cdr3_nt: TGTGCCAGCAGCTTAAACCCGACAGGGAACTCCGACGAGCAGTACTTC
clone_size: -; j_call: TRBJ2-1; v_call: TRBV19; d_call: -; cdr3_aa: CASSIQGTYNEQFF; cdr3_nt: TGTGCCAGTAGTATCCAGGGGACCTACAATGAGCAGTTCTTC
clone_size: -; j_call: TRBJ1-3; v_call: TRBV28; d_call: TRBD1; cdr3_aa: CASSLVPGQKLSGNTIYF; cdr3_nt: TGTGCCAGCAGTTTAGTCCCGGGACAGAAACTCTCTGGAAACACCATATATTTT
clone_size: -; j_call: TRBJ1-6; v_call: TRBV7-2; d_call: -; cdr3_aa: CASMRASSYNSPLHF; cdr3_nt: TGTGCCAGCATGAGGGCCAGCTCCTATAATTCACCCCTCCACTTT
clone_size: -; j_call: TRBJ2-5; v_call: TRBV5-1; d_call: TRBD2; cdr3_aa: CASSFFPAGQETQYF; cdr3_nt: TGCGCCAGCAGCTTCTTCCCAGCGGGACAAGAGACCCAGTACTTC
clone_size: -; j_call: TRBJ1-1; v_call: TRBV7-9; d_call: TRBD1; cdr3_aa: CASSLQGVNTEAFF; cdr3_nt: TGTGCCAGCAGTTTACAGGGGGTGAACACTGAAGCTTTCTTT
clone_size: -; j_call: TRBJ1-2; v_call: TRBV25-1; d_call: -; cdr3_aa: CASSAGGDFGYTF; cdr3_nt: TGTGCCAGCAGTGCGGGGGGCGATTTTGGCTACACCTTC